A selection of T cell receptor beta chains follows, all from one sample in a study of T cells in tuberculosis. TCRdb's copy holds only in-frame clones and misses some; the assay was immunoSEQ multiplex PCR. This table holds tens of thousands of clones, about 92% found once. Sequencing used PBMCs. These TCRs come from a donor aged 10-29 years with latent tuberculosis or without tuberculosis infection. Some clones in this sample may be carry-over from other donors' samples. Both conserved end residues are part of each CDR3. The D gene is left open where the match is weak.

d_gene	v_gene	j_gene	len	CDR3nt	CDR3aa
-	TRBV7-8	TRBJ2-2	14	TGTGCCAGCAGCTTTTATGGAGACACCGGGGAGCTGTTTTTT	CASSFYGDTGELFF
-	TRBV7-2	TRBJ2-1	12	TGTGCCAGCAGCTTACGGGGCAATGAGCAGTTCTTC	CASSLRGNEQFF
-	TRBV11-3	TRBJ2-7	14	TGTGCCAGCAGCTTAGTTGCGGGCTCCTACGAGCAGTACTTC	CASSLVAGSYEQYF
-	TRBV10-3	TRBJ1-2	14	TGTGCCATCAGTGAGGAGAGAGACAGCTGGGGCTACACCTTC	CAISEERDSWGYTF
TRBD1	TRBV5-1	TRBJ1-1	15	TGCGCCAGCAGCTTGACGGGACAGGAGGATGGTCGAGCTTTCTTT	CASSLTGQEDGRAFF
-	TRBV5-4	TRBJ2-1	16	TGTGCCAGCAGCTTGGCTTCAGGGTACCTTAACAATGAGCAGTTCTTC	CASSLASGYLNNEQFF
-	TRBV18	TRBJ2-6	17	TGTGCCAGCTCACCAACACAGGGCGTCACTGGGGCCAACGTCCTGACTTTC	CASSPTQGVTGANVLTF
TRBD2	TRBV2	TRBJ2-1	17	TGTGCCAGCAGCGGGACTAGCGGGAGGGATTCCTACAATGAGCAGTTCTTC	CASSGTSGRDSYNEQFF
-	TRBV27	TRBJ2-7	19	TGTGCCGGCGCGGGGCGCACGTTCGTCGGGACTGACGCCGTTTGGGAGCAGTACTTC	CAGAGRTFVGTDAVWEQYF
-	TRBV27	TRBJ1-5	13	TGTGCCAGCAGTAGACAGGGCAATCAGCCCCAGCATTTT	CASSRQGNQPQHF
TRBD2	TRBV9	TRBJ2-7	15	TGTGCCAGCAGCGTTGGGGCTAGCGGCTGGGACGAGCAGTACTTC	CASSVGASGWDEQYF
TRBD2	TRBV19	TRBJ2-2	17	TGTGCCAGTAGTATTAAGACTAGCGGTCGATACACCGGGGAGCTGTTTTTT	CASSIKTSGRYTGELFF
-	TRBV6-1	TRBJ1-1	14	TGTGCCAGCATGACGGCTACTGGGCCCTTTGGAGCTTTCTTT	CASMTATGPFGAFF
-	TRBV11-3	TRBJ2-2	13	TGTGCCAGCAGCTTCGGTGTTACCGGGGAGCTGTTTTTT	CASSFGVTGELFF
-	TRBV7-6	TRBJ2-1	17	TGTGCCAGCAGCTTAGCGAGGAATACAGGGAGTGGCATTGAGCAGTTCTTC	CASSLARNTGSGIEQFF